These 9 T cell receptor beta chains originate from one sample sequenced in a study of blood T cell repertoires in COVID-19. Produced via immunoSEQ multiplex PCR; TCRdb's table is partial and in-frame only. In the table there are 220,000 or so clones, 86% of which are singletons. The sample comprised PBMCs or T cells enriched from blood (not recorded which). The receptors here all came from a woman between 50 and 59 years old who had recovered from COVID-19.

The chain couples TRBV29-1 to TRBJ1-2; perhaps TRBD1 as D (5 bases). The CDR3 spans 14 residues. V dropped 6 bases and J dropped 4 bases, with 18 bases sitting between them. CDR1 and CDR2 from the germline V gene are SQVTM and ANQGSEA. The CDR3 reads CSVAKSGGIYGYTF. CDR3 in DNA: TGCAGCGTCGCCAAATCCGGGGGGATCTATGGCTACACCTTC.

V usage is TRBV27 and J usage is TRBJ2-4, with D unclear. The CDR3 is made up of 17 amino acids. Germline lookup yields CDR1 MNHEY and CDR2 SMNVEV (reference sequence). The V and J ends lost 0 bases and 2 bases respectively, with 14 bases between them. The CDR3, as DNA: TGTGCCAGCAGTTTATCCCCAGGCCGTGTGACCAAAAACATTCAGTACTTC. As protein: CASSLSPGRVTKNIQYF.

The V gene is TRBV4-1, the J gene TRBJ2-7; TRBD2 matches 13 bases. The germline V gene has CDR1 MGHRA and CDR2 YSYEKL. The CDR3 has 16 amino acids. V trimming: 3 bases; J trimming: 3 bases; junction bases outside the gene matches: 5. CDR3 DNA sequence: TGCGCCAGCAGCCACCACGGACTAGCGGGGGACTACGAGCAGTACTTC. As protein: CASSHHGLAGDYEQYF.

The CDR3 nucleotides are TGTGCCAGCAGCTTAGCGGGGGCTATGGCATCCACAGATACGCAGTATTTT. This encodes CASSLAGAMASTDTQYF. The chain has TRBV11-1 and TRBJ2-3, with D possibly TRBD1 on 6 matching bases. V gave up 0 bases and J gave up 2 bases, with 15 bases separating them. Germline CDR1 reads SGHAT; CDR2 reads FQDESV (reference sequence). CDR3 length: 17 residues.

The chain recombines TRBV7-9 with TRBJ2-3, with TRBD1 as a possible D gene (5 bases). V lost 3 bases, J lost 3 bases, and 7 bases lay in between. CDR1 and CDR2 from the germline V gene are SEHNR and FQNEAQ (reference sequence). CDR3 size: 13 residues. The CDR3 loop reads CASSFRVTDTQYF. As DNA, the CDR3 is TGTGCCAGCAGCTTCAGGGTGACAGATACGCAGTATTTT.

The chain recombines TRBV7-9 with TRBJ1-2, with D tentatively TRBD1 (6 bases). The ends were cut back, 5 bases at V and 5 bases at J, with 9 bases in the middle. The germline gives CDR1 SEHNR, CDR2 FQNEAQ (reference sequence). The CDR3 covers 12 residues. CDR3 region: CASSPQGYGYTF. The CDR3 DNA sequence: TGTGCCAGCAGCCCTCAGGGGTATGGCTACACCTTC.

The J gene is TRBJ2-3, the V gene TRBV5-1; D is undetermined. The germline V and J ends were trimmed by 5 bases and 0 bases, with 4 bases remaining between them. This CDR3 is 12 amino acids long. The V gene's germline CDR1 is SGHRS and CDR2 YFSETQ. The CDR3: CASRASTDTQYF. The CDR3 DNA sequence: TGCGCCAGCAGGGCTAGCACAGATACGCAGTATTTT.

This clone is a singleton in its sample. The chain couples TRBV7-9 to TRBJ1-4; 8 bases match TRBD1. This CDR3 region has 17 residues. Germline V gives CDR1 SEHNR, CDR2 FQNEAQ (reference sequence). With V trimmed by 0 bases and J by 0 bases, 3 bases remained unmatched. CDR3 amino acids: CASSLAGQVPTNEKLFF. In nucleotides, the CDR3 is TGTGCCAGCAGCTTAGCGGGACAGGTTCCAACTAATGAAAAACTGTTTTTT.

V usage is TRBV7-8 and J usage is TRBJ1-2; 9 bases are a match to TRBD1. CDR1 is SGHVS and CDR2 is FQNEAQ in the germline V gene. V dropped 0 bases and J dropped 7; count of bases not matched to a gene: 3. This CDR3 contains 14 residues. The CDR3 here is CASSLAGTGSGYTF. In DNA form, the CDR3 reads TGTGCCAGCAGCTTAGCGGGGACAGGGTCTGGCTACACCTTC.